The T cell receptor beta chain under discussion was sequenced for a study of shared clonotypes between healthy human individuals. A note on this clone: Its antigen is currently unknown.

All donors qualified as healthy HIV-negative adults and had experienced no recent acute infections or vaccinations. Each unsorted PBMC replicate got 300 ng genomic DNA, some 31,000 genomes. This table comes from immunoSEQ multiplex PCR, and its TCRdb copy is limited to in-frame clones, with some not included. This repertoire shows 450,000 to 500,000 clones, 65% to 80% found once; its top ten account for roughly 12%. Study-wide findings and caveats: There were few donors, and this limited the genetic and exposure-history diversity represented.

The sequence derives from a woman aged 40 to 50 in good health. Some clones in this sample may be carry-over from other donors' samples. Sequencing used PBMCs.

CDR3 protein: CASSFEGWDTEAFF. The CDR3 DNA reads TGTGCCAGCAGCTTTGAGGGTTGGGACACTGAAGCTTTCTTT. The V and J genes are TRBV5-4 and TRBJ1-1; D gene uncertain. The CDR3 is made up of 14 amino acids. Germline loops: CDR1 SGHNT, CDR2 YYREEE (reference sequence). Deletions cut 2 bases from V and 3 bases from J, with 11 bases between.